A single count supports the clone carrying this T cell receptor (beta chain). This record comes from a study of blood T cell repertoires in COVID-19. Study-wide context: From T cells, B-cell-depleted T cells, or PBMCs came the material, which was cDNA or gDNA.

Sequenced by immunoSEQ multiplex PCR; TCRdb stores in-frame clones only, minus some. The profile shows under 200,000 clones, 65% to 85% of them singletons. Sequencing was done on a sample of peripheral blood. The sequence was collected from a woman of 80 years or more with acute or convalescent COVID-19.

The DNA for the CDR3 is TGTGCCAGTAGTATTTCGACTCTAGATGAAGCTTTCTTT. Protein sequence: CASSISTLDEAFF. The chain couples TRBV19 to TRBJ1-1; D not resolved. CDR1 and CDR2 from the germline V gene are LNHDA and SQIVND (reference sequence). Between the trimmed V and J ends, which lost 3 bases and 7 bases, there was a span of 12 bases. This CDR3 is 13 amino acids long.